Detailed here is one T cell receptor (beta chain). The table came from immunoSEQ multiplex PCR; TCRdb's copy has only in-frame clones and leaves some out. This table holds some 400,000 clones, around 87% found once. Participants spanned ages about 18 to 100 years and resided in roughly 22 US areas. Grouping used clinical history reported by participants in a survey and questionnaire. The data derive from a study of blood T cell repertoires in COVID-19. Study-level information: Samples of COVID-19 (acute and convalescent) were obtained from the United States, Italy and Spain. Sample material is recorded as cDNA or gDNA derived from T cells, B-cell-depleted T cells, or PBMCs.

The sequencing sample was made of PBMCs or T cells enriched from blood (not recorded which). This clonotype was sampled from a young man who had recovered from COVID-19.

CDR3 DNA sequence: TGTGCCAGCAGCCCACAAACCCGTGGCGGGATGAACACCGGGGAGCTGTTTTTT. Residues: CASSPQTRGGMNTGELFF. The chain links TRBV7-9 to TRBJ2-2; a possible D gene is TRBD2 (6 bases). The CDR3 sequence is 18 residues long. The V end was cut by 5 bases, the J end by 1 base, with 20 bases between. Per the germline V gene, CDR1 is SEHNR and CDR2 is FQNEAQ (reference sequence).